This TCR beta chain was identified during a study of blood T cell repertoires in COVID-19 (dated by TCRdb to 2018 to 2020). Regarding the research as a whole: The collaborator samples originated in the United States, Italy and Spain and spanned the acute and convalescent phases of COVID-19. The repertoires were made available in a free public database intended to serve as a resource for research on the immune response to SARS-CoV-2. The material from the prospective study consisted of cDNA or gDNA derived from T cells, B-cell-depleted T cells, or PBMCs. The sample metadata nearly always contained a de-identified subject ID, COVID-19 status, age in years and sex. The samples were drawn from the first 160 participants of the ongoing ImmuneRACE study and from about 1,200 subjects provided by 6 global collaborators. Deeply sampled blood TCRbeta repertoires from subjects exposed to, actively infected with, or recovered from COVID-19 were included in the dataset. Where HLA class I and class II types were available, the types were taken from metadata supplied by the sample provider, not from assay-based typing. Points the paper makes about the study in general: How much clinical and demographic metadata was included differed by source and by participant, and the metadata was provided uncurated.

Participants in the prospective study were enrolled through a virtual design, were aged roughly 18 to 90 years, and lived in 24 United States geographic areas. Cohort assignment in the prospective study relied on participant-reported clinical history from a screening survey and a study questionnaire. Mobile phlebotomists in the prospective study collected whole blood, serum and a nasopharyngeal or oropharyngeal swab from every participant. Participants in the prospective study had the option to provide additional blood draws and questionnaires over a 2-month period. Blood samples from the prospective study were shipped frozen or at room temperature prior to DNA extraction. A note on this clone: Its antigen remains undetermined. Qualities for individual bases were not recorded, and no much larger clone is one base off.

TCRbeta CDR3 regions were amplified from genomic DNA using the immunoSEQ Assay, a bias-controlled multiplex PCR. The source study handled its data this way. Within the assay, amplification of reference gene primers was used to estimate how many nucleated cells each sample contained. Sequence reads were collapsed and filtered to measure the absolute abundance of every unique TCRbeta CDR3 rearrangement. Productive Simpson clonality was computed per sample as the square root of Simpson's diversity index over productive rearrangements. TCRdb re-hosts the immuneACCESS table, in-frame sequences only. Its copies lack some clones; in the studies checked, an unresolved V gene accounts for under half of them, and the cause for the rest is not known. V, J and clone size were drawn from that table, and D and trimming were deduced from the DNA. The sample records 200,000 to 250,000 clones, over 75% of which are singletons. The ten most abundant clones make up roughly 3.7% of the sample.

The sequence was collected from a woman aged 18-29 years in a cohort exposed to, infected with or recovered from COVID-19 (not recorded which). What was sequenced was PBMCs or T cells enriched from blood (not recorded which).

The CDR3 is CASGQSYGYTF. The DNA reads as follows: TGTGCCAGTGGACAGAGCTATGGCTACACCTTC. The rearrangement combines TRBV9 with TRBJ1-2; TRBD1 is a possible D gene, resting on 6 matching bases. The CDR1 and CDR2 encoded by the germline V gene are SGDLS and YYNGEE. Relative to germline, V is 8 bases shorter and J is 4 bases shorter, with 9 bases between their ends. The CDR3 numbers 11 residues from cysteine through phenylalanine. The DNA shown is the 33-base CDR3, in frame from base 1.